A single sample is the source of the 27 T cell receptor beta chains below, sequenced in a study of blood T cell repertoires in COVID-19. Some clones are missing from TCRdb's copy, which holds only in-frame ones; the method was immunoSEQ multiplex PCR. The sample includes 60,000 to 85,000 clones, 70% to 90% seen only once; the top ten take around 3.5%. Sequencing was carried out using peripheral blood. The receptors here all came from a woman aged 45-60 years with COVID-19, enrolled during active disease.

The genes are TRBV11-3 and TRBJ2-2; 7 bases align to TRBD2. The CDR3 length is 16 residues. V was clipped by 5 bases and J by 4 bases; unmatched bases: 10. Per germline, CDR1 SGHNT and CDR2 YENEEA. The chain's CDR3 is CASSTSTGRVTGELFF. The CDR3 DNA reads as TGTGCCAGCAGCACTTCGACTGGGAGGGTCACCGGGGAGCTGTTTTTT.

This chain connects TRBV29-1 to TRBJ1-3, with 10 nucleotides matching TRBD1. Germline lookup yields CDR1 SQVTM and CDR2 ANQGSEA. The CDR3 has 14 amino acids. Losses at the gene ends were 7 bases for V and 2 bases for J; bases not matched to a gene: 5. CDR3 amino acids: CSATGQGTGNTIYF. In DNA form, the CDR3 reads TGCAGCGCCACGGGACAGGGGACTGGAAACACCATATATTTT.

The rearrangement uses TRBV2 and TRBJ1-5; the D is unclear. Germline lookup yields CDR1 SNHLY and CDR2 FYNNEI. CDR3 length equals 15 residues. The germline V and J ends were trimmed by 3 bases and 4 bases, with 13 bases remaining between them. The CDR3 sequence: CASSDQRHQNQPQHF. For the CDR3, the DNA is TGTGCCAGCAGTGATCAGAGACACCAGAATCAGCCCCAGCATTTT.

This clone was counted a few times. The chain couples TRBV28 to TRBJ1-1; D not resolved. The length of the CDR3 is 13 residues. V shed 5 bases and J shed 6 bases, with 13 bases lying between them. CDR1 MDHEN and CDR2 SYDVKM come from the germline V gene. This CDR3 is CASSQNPPAEAFF. CDR3 nucleotide sequence: TGTGCCAGCAGTCAAAACCCCCCGGCTGAAGCTTTCTTT.

The J gene is TRBJ1-2, the V gene TRBV30; D is unclear. CDR3 length: 12 amino acids. V lost 0 bases to trimming and J lost 8 bases, with 10 bases between them. CDR1 is GTSNPN and CDR2 is SVGIG in the germline V gene (reference sequence). The CDR3 region is CAWSVNGYGYTF. Written as DNA, the CDR3 is TGTGCCTGGAGTGTAAACGGGTACGGCTACACCTTC.

The V call is TRBV4-1, the J call TRBJ1-1, with 9 bases lining up with TRBD1. The V gene's germline CDR1 is MGHRA and CDR2 YSYEKL. The length of the CDR3 is 14 residues. Losses at the gene ends were 2 bases for V and 12 bases for J; bases not matched to a gene: 10. CDR3 sequence: CASSQMGQGRRTFF. DNA of the CDR3: TGCGCCAGCAGCCAAATGGGACAGGGTAGGAGAACTTTCTTT.

The rearrangement links TRBV18 to TRBJ1-1; 8 nucleotides agree with TRBD1. This CDR3 region has 15 residues. CDR1 is KGHSH and CDR2 is LQKENI in the germline V gene. With 5 bases clipped from V and 2 bases from J, the junction kept 7 bases outside the gene matches. The CDR3 reads CASSNWTGLNTEAFF. The DNA of the CDR3 is TGTGCCAGCTCAAACTGGACAGGGTTAAACACTGAAGCTTTCTTT.

The chain combines TRBV30 with TRBJ1-2; the D gene is possibly TRBD1 (6 bases). V was trimmed by 5 bases and J by 10 bases, leaving 17 bases between them. CDR1 is GTSNPN and CDR2 is SVGIG in the germline V gene (reference sequence). The CDR3 is 12 amino acids. The CDR3 nucleotides read TGTGCCTGGGGAGGGACACCCAGTGACTACACCTTC. Its protein product is CAWGGTPSDYTF.

The V call is TRBV5-4, the J call TRBJ1-1; D unresolved. Trimming took 4 bases from V and 1 from J, leaving 11 bases between them. The CDR3 totals 14 residues. Germline V gene lookup returns CDR1 SGHNT and CDR2 YYREEE (reference sequence). The CDR3 bases are TGTGCCAGCAGCCTGGGAGGAGGGAACACTGAAGCTTTCTTT. Encoded protein: CASSLGGGNTEAFF.

The CDR3 sequence: CASSEWGGGTEAFF. The CDR3 region has the DNA TGTGCCAGCAGTGAATGGGGGGGTGGCACTGAAGCTTTCTTT. The rearrangement links TRBV25-1 to TRBJ1-1; D is perhaps TRBD1 (5 bases). The CDR3 has 14 residues. Trimming cost V 1 base and J 4 bases, with 10 bases left between them. CDR1 is MGHDK and CDR2 is SYGVNS in the germline V gene. The full variable domain, completed using reference TRBV25-1 and TRBJ1-1, is EADIYQTPRYLVIGTGKKITLECSQTMGHDKMYWYQQDPGMELHLIHYSYGVNSTEKGDLSSESTVSRIRTEHFPLTLESARPSHTSQYLCASSEWGGGTEAFFGQGTRLTVV.

The chain couples TRBV7-9 to TRBJ2-1; the D gene is possibly TRBD2 (5 bases). V lost 5 bases to trimming and J lost 7 bases, with 21 bases between them. The CDR3 contains 16 residues. Germline V gene lookup returns CDR1 SEHNR and CDR2 FQNEAQ (reference sequence). This chain's CDR3 is CASSPDSHPLGNEQFF. CDR3 nucleotides: TGTGCCAGCAGCCCGGACTCGCACCCCCTTGGGAATGAGCAGTTCTTC. The whole variable domain, filled in from reference TRBV7-9 and TRBJ2-1, reads DTGVSQNPRHKITKRGQNVTFRCDPISEHNRLYWYRQTLGQGPEFLTYFQNEAQLEKSRLLSDRFSAERPKGSFSTLEIQRTEQGDSAMYLCASSPDSHPLGNEQFFGPGTRLTVL.

The rearrangement joins TRBV24-1 to TRBJ1-1; no clear D gene. Germline CDR1 KGHDR, CDR2 SFDVKD. There are 13 residues in the CDR3. The V gene lost 3 bases and the J gene lost 8 bases, with 12 bases spanning the gap. The CDR3 loop is CATSDPNFPEAFF. The CDR3 coding sequence is TGTGCCACCAGTGATCCTAACTTCCCCGAAGCTTTCTTT.

V usage is TRBV28 and J usage is TRBJ2-3; a weak D match, TRBD2 (6 bases). Germline CDR1 reads MDHEN; CDR2 reads SYDVKM. V shed 2 bases and J shed 4 bases, with 10 bases lying between them. The CDR3 is 14 amino acids. Here the CDR3 reads CASSLDGSADTQYF. DNA of the CDR3: TGTGCCAGCAGTTTAGACGGGAGTGCAGATACGCAGTATTTT.

The chain has TRBV13 and TRBJ1-2, with a weak D call TRBD1 (6 bases). The CDR3 runs to 12 residues. V lost 6 bases and J 4 bases, leaving 9 bases between the germline ends. CDR1 is PRHDT and CDR2 is FYEKMQ in the germline V gene (reference sequence). CDR3 nucleotide sequence: TGTGCCAGCAGAGGGGGGGGCTATGGCTACACCTTC. As protein: CASRGGGYGYTF.

The chain is built from TRBV5-1 and TRBJ2-1; possibly TRBD1 for D (5 bases). V was clipped by 2 bases and J by 5 bases, with 14 bases between them. The CDR3 contains 15 residues. Germline V gives CDR1 SGHRS, CDR2 YFSETQ. The CDR3 spells CASSFRGAQDNEQFF. In DNA, the CDR3 is TGCGCCAGCAGCTTTAGGGGTGCGCAAGACAATGAGCAGTTCTTC.

This clone was seen just once. This chain joins TRBV9 and TRBJ2-5; perhaps TRBD2 as D (5 bases). Germline V gene sequence: CDR1 SGDLS, CDR2 YYNGEE. This CDR3 is 15 amino acids long. The ends were cut back, 4 bases at V and 5 bases at J, with 18 bases in the middle. CDR3: CASSTHVSGWETQYF. Written as DNA, the CDR3 is TGTGCCAGCAGCACACACGTGTCGGGGTGGGAGACCCAGTACTTC.

The chain recombines TRBV4-3 with TRBJ1-4; D not certain. This CDR3 region has 15 residues. V lost 4 bases and J lost 4, with 13 bases in between. Germline-derived CDR1 and CDR2 are LGHNA and YSLEER. The CDR3 here is CASSPRKGVNEKLFF. CDR3 sequence (DNA): TGCGCCAGCAGCCCGAGGAAAGGCGTTAATGAAAAACTGTTTTTT.

This clone came up a few times. The chain links TRBV27 to TRBJ1-6; the D gene is possibly TRBD1 (5 bases). This CDR3 is built from 13 residues. V lost 7 bases to trimming and J lost 10 bases, with 14 bases between them. Germline CDR1 is MNHEY and CDR2 is SMNVEV (reference sequence). DNA for the CDR3: TGTGCCAGCAAAACAAAGGAGGGGTCACCCCTCCACTTT. This gives the protein CASKTKEGSPLHF.

The V gene is TRBV15, the J gene TRBJ1-5; 8 bases map to TRBD1. CDR1 and CDR2 (germline): LNHNV, YYDKDF (reference sequence). The CDR3 runs 15 residues. With 4 bases clipped from V and 6 bases from J, the junction kept 8 bases outside the gene matches. CDR3 nucleotide sequence: TGTGCCACCAGCACCGCCGGGACAGGATTTCAGCCCCAGCATTTT. The encoded protein is CATSTAGTGFQPQHF.

The chain couples TRBV28 to TRBJ1-2, with TRBD1 matching 8 bases. V gave up 6 bases and J gave up 9 bases; unmatched junction bases: 15. Looked up from germline, CDR1 is MDHEN and CDR2 is SYDVKM. The CDR3 is 15 amino acids. The CDR3 coding sequence is TGTGCCAGCAGACCCTCGGACAGGGTATCGGGGAGCTACACCTTC. It specifies CASRPSDRVSGSYTF.

The genes are TRBV5-8 and TRBJ2-7; D is ambiguous. The ends were cut back, 0 bases at V and 6 bases at J, with 10 bases in the middle. Per the germline V gene, CDR1 is SGHTS and CDR2 is YDEGEE. CDR3 length: 13 amino acids. CDR3 bases: TGTGCCAGCAGCTTGGGAGGATCATCCGAGCAGTACTTC. Its protein product is CASSLGGSSEQYF.

The gene calls are TRBV4-2 and TRBJ2-7; tentatively, D is TRBD1 (6 bases). CDR1 and CDR2 from the germline V gene are LGHNA and YNFKEQ. Trimming removed 0 bases at V and 2 bases at J, with 8 bases between. CDR3 size: 14 residues. CDR3: CASSQDPGAYEQYF. Here the CDR3 DNA reads TGTGCCAGCAGCCAAGATCCAGGGGCCTACGAGCAGTACTTC.

This clone was recorded only once. The chain recombines TRBV3-1 (or the pseudogene TRBV3-2) with TRBJ2-2; D gene uncertain. From germline, CDR1 is LGHDT and CDR2 YNNKEL (reference sequence). The CDR3 runs 12 residues. V dropped 1 base and J dropped 7 bases, with 4 bases sitting between them. Here the CDR3 reads CASSQVHGELFF. The CDR3 nucleotides read TGTGCCAGCAGCCAAGTCCACGGGGAGCTGTTTTTT.

The V and J genes are TRBV4-1 and TRBJ2-1; 10 nucleotides align to TRBD2. The J segment lost 2 bases and the V segment lost 6 bases, leaving 4 bases of the junction unmatched. The CDR3 contains 15 residues. Looked up from germline, CDR1 is MGHRA and CDR2 is YSYEKL. The CDR3 DNA reads TGCGCCAGCAGTCAGCTAGCGGGGGCCTACAATGAGCAGTTCTTC. Amino acids: CASSQLAGAYNEQFF.

J is TRBJ1-4 and V is TRBV24-1; tentatively, D is TRBD1 (5 bases). V was cut by 4 bases and J by 0 bases, with 17 bases left in between. Germline CDR1 is KGHDR and CDR2 is SFDVKD. The CDR3 covers 18 residues. The CDR3 spells CATSDLDRDSPTNEKLFF. DNA of the CDR3: TGTGCCACCAGTGACCTTGACCGGGACTCACCAACTAATGAAAAACTGTTTTTT.

In this sample, this clone turned up a few times. The V call is TRBV9, the J call TRBJ2-7; 10 nucleotides agree with TRBD2. This CDR3 region has 11 residues. The trim removed 3 bases at V and 12 bases at J, leaving 3 bases unmatched. The V gene's germline CDR1 is SGDLS and CDR2 YYNGEE. The CDR3 protein is CASSDRTSGYF. The CDR3 DNA is TGTGCCAGCAGCGACCGGACTAGCGGGTACTTC.

The chain is built from TRBV6-1 and TRBJ2-1; no definite D call. The CDR3 runs 13 residues. The V and J ends lost 3 bases and 7 bases respectively, with 10 bases between them. Germline assignment: CDR1 MNHNS and CDR2 SASEGT. DNA of the CDR3: TGTGCCAGCAGTGAGAACCCCGAGAATGAGCAGTTCTTC. The encoded protein is CASSENPENEQFF.